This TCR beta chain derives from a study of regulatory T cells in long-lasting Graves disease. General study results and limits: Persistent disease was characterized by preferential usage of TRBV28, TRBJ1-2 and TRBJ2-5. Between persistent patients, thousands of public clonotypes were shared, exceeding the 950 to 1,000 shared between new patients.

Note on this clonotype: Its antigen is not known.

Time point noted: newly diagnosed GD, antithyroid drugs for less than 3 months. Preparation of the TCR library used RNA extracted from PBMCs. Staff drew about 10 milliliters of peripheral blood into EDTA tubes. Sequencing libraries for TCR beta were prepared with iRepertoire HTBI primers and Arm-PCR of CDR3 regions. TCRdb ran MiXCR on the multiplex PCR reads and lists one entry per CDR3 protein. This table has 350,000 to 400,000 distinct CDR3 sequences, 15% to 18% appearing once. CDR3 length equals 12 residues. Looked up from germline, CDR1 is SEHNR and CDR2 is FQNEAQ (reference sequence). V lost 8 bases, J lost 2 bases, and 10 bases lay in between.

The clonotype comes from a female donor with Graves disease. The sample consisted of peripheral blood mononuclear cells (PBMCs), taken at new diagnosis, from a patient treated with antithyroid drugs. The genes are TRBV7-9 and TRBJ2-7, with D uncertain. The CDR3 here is CASEDRPYEQYF. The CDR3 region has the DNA TGTGCCAGCGAGGACCGACCCTACGAGCAGTACTTC.